This T cell receptor (beta chain) was recorded in a study of shared clonotypes between healthy human individuals (TCRdb year 2020). About the investigation overall: The cohort included a few men and a couple of women between 18 and 49 years of age. Each donor's leukapheresis produced roughly between roughly 0.85 and 9 billion PBMCs. Different laboratories and diverse techniques were used to prepare libraries and sequence TCR repertoires, to increase sequencing depth and limit assay-specific biases. Blood TCR repertoires of about five healthy adults were deeply sequenced to estimate repertoire size and the extent of clonotype sharing between individuals.

Deletion took 1 base off V and 1 base off J, with a span of 13 bases between the germline ends. From the cysteine through the phenylalanine, the CDR3 covers 16 amino acids. Only the CDR3 region is kept as DNA, spanning 48 bases read in frame from base 1. CDR1 MNHNS and CDR2 SASEGT were looked up in the germline V gene. Results and caveats for the whole study, not just this receptor: Pairwise subsampling led to the expectation that sequencing depth would affect the degree of clonotype sharing among donors. Sampling was restricted to blood, and TCR repertoires in tissues likely differ from the TCR repertoires found in blood. Because the study included a small number of donors, the genetic and exposure-history diversity represented was limited.

Worth noting for this clone: Its antigen is unknown. It has no much larger one-base neighbor in the sample; base qualities were not kept.

TCR CDR3 regions were amplified from genomic DNA by multiplex PCR using the deep immunoSEQ assay. Extracted genomic DNA from each cell subset was spread evenly across all wells of several immunoSEQ 96-well plates, with each plate serving as a replicate. Each replicate PCR for unsorted PBMC received about 0.3 ug genomic DNA, equal to about 30,000 T cell genomes. Genomic DNA from unsorted PBMC was sequenced over ten immunoSEQ deep assay plates. The purified libraries were quantified using a Qubit 3.0 fluorometer, sized with a Bioanalyzer 2100, and then quantified again using the KAPA Library Quantification kit. Every immunoSEQ 96-well plate was sequenced on a dedicated single-read 150-cycle Illumina NextSeq 550 flow cell. Processing in the source paper ran as follows. Because only junctional sequences without quality scores were contained in the immunoSEQ output, filtering matching that applied to full-length reads could not be performed. Sequences were annotated with PyIR, a Python wrapper for IgBLAST v1.9, using IMGT germline references to assign V/J genes and CDR3. Reads with weak V/J assignments (E-value above 1e-6), missing CDR3, stop codons, out-of-frame junctions, or ambiguous translated residues were removed. V3J clonotypes were defined as sequences sharing the same inferred V gene, J gene, and CDR3 amino acid sequence. Percentage overlap between repertoires was computed as shared unique clonotypes divided by the size of the smaller repertoire. Three approaches were used to assess repertoire richness: RTK rarefaction, the Chao1 estimator, and Recon v2.1 estimates of unobserved clonotypes. TCRdb provides this immuneACCESS table in a form limited to in-frame rearrangements. Some clones are lacking; in checked studies, under half of them reflect an unresolved V gene, and why the rest are absent is not known. V, J and clone size are taken as reported in that table, and D and trimming were inferred from the DNA itself. Here the sample has more than 450,000 clones; 60% to 85% occur a single time. The top ten clones comprise roughly 13% of the sample.

The donors were healthy, HIV-negative adults who had no recently reported acute infections or vaccinations. Only Caucasian adults living in Nashville, Tennessee, USA were represented among the donors. In the unsorted samples, some 94 million PBMCs were counted, and genomic DNA was extracted using the QIAamp DNA Blood Mini kit. Blood was collected by leukapheresis, and PBMCs were isolated by Ficoll-Histopaque density gradient centrifugation and then cryopreserved in liquid nitrogen vapor phase. Source material: PBMCs. This receptor chain uses TRBV6-1 and TRBJ1-2; the D gene is possibly TRBD1, with 6 bases matching. The source is a woman aged 40 to 50 in good health. Some clones in this sample may be carry-over from other donors' samples. Read as DNA, the sequence is TGTGCCAGCAGTGAAGGGACAGCCCCTATTAACTATGGCTACACCTTC. It translates as CASSEGTAPINYGYTF.